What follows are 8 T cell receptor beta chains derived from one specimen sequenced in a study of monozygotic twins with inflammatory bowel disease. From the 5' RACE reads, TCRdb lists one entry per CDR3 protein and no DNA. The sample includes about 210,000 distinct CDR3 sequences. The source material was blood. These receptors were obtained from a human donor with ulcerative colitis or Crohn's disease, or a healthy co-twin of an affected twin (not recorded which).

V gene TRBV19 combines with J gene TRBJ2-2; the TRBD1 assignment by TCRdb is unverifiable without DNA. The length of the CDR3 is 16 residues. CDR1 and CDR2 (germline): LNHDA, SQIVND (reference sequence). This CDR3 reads CASSSVRDPHTGELFF.

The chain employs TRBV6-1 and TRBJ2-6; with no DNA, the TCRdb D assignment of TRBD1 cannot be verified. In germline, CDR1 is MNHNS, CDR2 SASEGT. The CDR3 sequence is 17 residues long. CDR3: CASSPTGGRSGANVLTF.

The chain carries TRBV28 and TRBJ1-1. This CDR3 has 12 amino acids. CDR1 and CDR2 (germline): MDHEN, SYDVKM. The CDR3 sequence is CASTGNWVEAFF.

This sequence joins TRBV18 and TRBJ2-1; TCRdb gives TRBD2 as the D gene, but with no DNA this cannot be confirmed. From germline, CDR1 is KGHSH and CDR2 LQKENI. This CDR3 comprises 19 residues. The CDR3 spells CASSPLNIAGGLHYNEQFF.

The CDR3 loop reads CASSPPAGGTDTQYF. V usage is TRBV7-8 and J usage is TRBJ2-3; TCRdb's D gene call, TRBD1, goes unchecked for lack of DNA. The germline gives CDR1 SGHVS, CDR2 FQNEAQ. CDR3 length: 15 amino acids.

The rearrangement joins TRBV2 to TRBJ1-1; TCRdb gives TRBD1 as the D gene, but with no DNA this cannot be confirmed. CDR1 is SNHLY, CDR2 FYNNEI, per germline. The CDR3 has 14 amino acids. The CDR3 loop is CASSEEGAGTEAFF.

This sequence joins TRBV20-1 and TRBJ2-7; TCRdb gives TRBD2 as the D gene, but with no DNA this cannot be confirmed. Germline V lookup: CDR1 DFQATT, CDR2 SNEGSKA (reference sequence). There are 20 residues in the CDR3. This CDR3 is CSASGRGLAGGLAPFREQYF.

The CDR3 protein is CSASQGAVNSPLHF. The rearrangement joins TRBV20-1 to TRBJ1-6; checking the TCRdb D call of TRBD1 is not possible without DNA. CDR1 DFQATT and CDR2 SNEGSKA come from the germline V gene (reference sequence). CDR3 length: 14 residues.